This T cell receptor (beta chain) was sequenced in a study of blood T cell repertoires in COVID-19. Across the whole study: Acute-phase and convalescent COVID-19 samples originated in the United States, Italy and Spain. PBMCs, B-cell-depleted T cells, or T cells provided the cDNA or gDNA that made up the material.

The method was immunoSEQ multiplex PCR; TCRdb's version includes in-frame clones alone and lacks a portion of them. The repertoire holds 200,000 to 250,000 clones, with about 89% as singletons. V lost 3 bases and J lost 2, with 9 bases in between. The CDR3 totals 14 residues. Germline CDR1 SGDLS, CDR2 YYNGEE. This chain links TRBV9 with TRBJ1-5; D might be TRBD1 (5 bases). The material sequenced was peripheral blood. This receptor was taken from a man between 60 and 75 years old who had recovered from COVID-19. This CDR3 reads CASSEGSGNQPQHF. The CDR3 DNA sequence: TGTGCCAGCAGCGAGGGGTCCGGCAATCAGCCCCAGCATTTT.